The 7 T cell receptor beta chains below were found in one sample sequenced in a study of early T cells in non-severe SARS-CoV-2 infection. TCRdb reprocessed the 5' RACE reads via MiXCR and lists one record per CDR3 protein. The table has tens of thousands of distinct CDR3 sequences, under 8% seen once. This material consisted of whole blood, taken at baseline. These receptors were collected from an adult who was a healthcare worker with PCR-confirmed SARS-CoV-2 infection or an uninfected control (not recorded which).

This clonotype was observed at least ten times. V usage is TRBV5-5 and J usage is TRBJ2-5; 9 bases map to TRBD2. This CDR3 has 16 amino acids. Germline values: CDR1 SGHKS, CDR2 YYEKEE (reference sequence). J was trimmed by 0 bases and V by 2 bases; bases with no gene match: 5. Here the CDR3 DNA reads TGTGCCAGCAGCTTTAGCGGGGGTACATACCAAGAGACCCAGTACTTC. Its protein product is CASSFSGGTYQETQYF.

The chain carries TRBV29-1 and TRBJ2-3; D is possibly TRBD1 or TRBD2 (5 bases each). The ends were cut back, 1 base at V and 1 base at J, with 21 bases in the middle. Germline assignment: CDR1 SQVTM and CDR2 ANQGSEA. The CDR3 sequence is 18 residues long. The CDR3 is CSVEARSGTPMGTDTQYF. In DNA, the CDR3 is TGCAGCGTTGAAGCGCGATCCGGGACCCCTATGGGCACAGATACGCAGTATTTT.

This clonotype was seen at least ten times. This chain connects TRBV12-3 or TRBV12-4 to TRBJ2-7; no firm D call. Trimming removed 2 bases from V and 2 bases from J, with 10 bases in between. The CDR3 extends over 14 amino acids. The CDR3 sequence is CASSLWGPTYEQYF. In nucleotides, the CDR3 is TGTGCCAGCAGTTTATGGGGTCCAACCTACGAGCAGTACTTC.

This clonotype was detected a few times. The chain carries TRBV6-1 and TRBJ1-5; no clear D gene. The CDR3 consists of 14 residues. Germline V gene data show CDR1 as MNHNS and CDR2 as SASEGT. Trimming pared 2 bases from V and 0 bases from J, leaving 5 bases between. The CDR3 region is CASSEHLSNQPQHF. DNA of the CDR3: TGTGCCAGCAGTGAACATCTTAGCAATCAGCCCCAGCATTTT.

This clonotype was seen more than once but under ten times. CDR3 nucleotides: TGCGCCAGCAGTTTCACGATGGGGAATTCACCCCTCCACTTT. Translated, it gives CASSFTMGNSPLHF. This chain links TRBV5-1 with TRBJ1-6, with D uncertain. With 5 bases removed from V and 7 bases from J, the gap between germline ends came to 13 bases. The CDR3 loop spans 14 amino acids. Germline CDR1 and CDR2: SGHRS and YFSETQ.

The table lists this clonotype with many counts. The chain links TRBV20-1 to TRBJ1-1, with a weak D call TRBD1 (5 bases). Trimming stripped 0 bases from V and 10 bases from J, with 9 bases between. The CDR3 totals 11 residues. The germline V gene has CDR1 DFQATT and CDR2 SNEGSKA (reference sequence). This chain's CDR3 is CSARERGPAFF. CDR3 nucleotides: TGCAGTGCTAGAGAACGGGGCCCAGCTTTCTTT.

The CDR3: CASRPQMNTEAFF. The CDR3 DNA reads as TGTGCCAGCAGGCCCCAGATGAACACTGAAGCTTTCTTT. This sequence joins TRBV2 and TRBJ1-1; the D is unclear. CDR1 is SNHLY, CDR2 FYNNEI, per germline. The CDR3 is 13 residues long. V was pared by 6 bases and J by 0 bases, with 8 bases between.